The clone carrying this TCR beta chain has ten or more counts. A second roughly 6 to 11 cycle PCR used barcoded and J-beta primers. TCRdb re-called the 5' RACE reads through MiXCR, storing one row per CDR3 protein. This sample has some 760,000 distinct CDR3 sequences, with roughly 25% found just once. This sample was included in a study of blood T cells in healthy people across ages. Isolation recovered at least 6 million PBMCs from every sample. The total RNA that was extracted per sample amounted to at least 5.5 micrograms. V was shortened by 5 bases and J by 4 bases, with 9 bases between the two germline ends. The germline CDR1 and CDR2 sequences are MDHEN and SYDVKM. This CDR3 is 12 amino acids long. These data also featured in a second study, about T cells of mothers and their children.

The material sequenced was blood. The chain links TRBV28 to TRBJ2-7; no clear D gene. The sequence derives from a boy aged 10-17 years in good health. This CDR3 is CASSMVGYEQYF. CDR3 bases: TGTGCCAGCAGTATGGTGGGTTACGAGCAGTACTTC. The variable domain in full, completed from reference TRBV28 and TRBJ2-7, reads DVKVTQSSRYLVKRTGEKVFLECVQDMDHENMFWYRQDPGLGLRLIYFSYDVKMKEKGDIPEGYSVSREKKERFSLILESASTNQTSMYLCASSMVGYEQYFGPGTRLTVT.